This T cell receptor beta chain was profiled in a study of regulatory T cells in long-lasting Graves disease. V lost 7 bases and J 0 bases, leaving 16 bases between the germline ends. CDR1 MDHEN and CDR2 SYDVKM come from the germline V gene. The CDR3 runs 16 residues. This clonotype was counted between two and nine times. In building TCR beta libraries, iRepertoire HTBI primers were used together with Arm-PCR of CDR3 regions. Using its own MiXCR run on the multiplex PCR reads, TCRdb lists one record per CDR3 protein. The data hold 400,000 to 450,000 distinct CDR3 sequences, with roughly 17% observed a single time. Indicated time point: newly diagnosed GD, antithyroid drugs for less than 3 months. Following extraction of RNA from PBMCs, that RNA was used to make the TCR library. A further study also used this sample, focusing on T cells in Graves' hyperthyroidism and ophthalmopathy.

The chain links TRBV28 to TRBJ2-1, with a possible D match to TRBD2 (6 bases). The sequence was obtained from a woman aged 30 to 39 with Graves disease. The sequencing used peripheral blood mononuclear cells (PBMCs), collected at new diagnosis, from a patient treated with antithyroid drugs. The CDR3: CASTALSGRSYNEQFF. The CDR3, as DNA: TGTGCCAGCACGGCATTAAGCGGGCGCTCCTACAATGAGCAGTTCTTC.